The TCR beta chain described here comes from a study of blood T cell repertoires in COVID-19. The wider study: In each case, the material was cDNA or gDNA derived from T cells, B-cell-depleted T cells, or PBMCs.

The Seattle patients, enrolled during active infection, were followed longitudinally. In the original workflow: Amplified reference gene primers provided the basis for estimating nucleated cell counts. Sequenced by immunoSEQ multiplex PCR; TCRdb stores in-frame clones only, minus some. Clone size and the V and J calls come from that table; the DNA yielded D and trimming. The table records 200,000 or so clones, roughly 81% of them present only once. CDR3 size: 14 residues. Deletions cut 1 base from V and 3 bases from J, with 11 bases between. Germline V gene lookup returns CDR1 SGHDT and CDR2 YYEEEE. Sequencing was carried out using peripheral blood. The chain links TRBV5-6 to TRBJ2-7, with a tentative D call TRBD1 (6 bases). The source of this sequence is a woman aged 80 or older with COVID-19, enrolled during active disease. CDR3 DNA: TGTGCCAGCAGCTTGCCAGGACAGAACTACGAGCAGTACTTC. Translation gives CASSLPGQNYEQYF.